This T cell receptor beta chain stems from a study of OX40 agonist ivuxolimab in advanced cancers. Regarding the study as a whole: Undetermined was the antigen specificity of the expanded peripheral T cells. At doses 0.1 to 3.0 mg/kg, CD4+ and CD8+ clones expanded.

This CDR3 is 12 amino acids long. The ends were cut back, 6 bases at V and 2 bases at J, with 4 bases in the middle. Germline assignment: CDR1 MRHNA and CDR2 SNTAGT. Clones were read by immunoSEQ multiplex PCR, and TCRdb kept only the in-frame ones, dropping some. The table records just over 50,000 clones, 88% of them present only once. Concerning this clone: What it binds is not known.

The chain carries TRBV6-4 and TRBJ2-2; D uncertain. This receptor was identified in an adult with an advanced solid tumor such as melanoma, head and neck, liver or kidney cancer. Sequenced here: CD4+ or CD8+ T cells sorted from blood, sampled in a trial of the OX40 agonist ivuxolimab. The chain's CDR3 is CASSTNTGELFF. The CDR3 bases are TGTGCCAGCAGCACTAACACCGGGGAGCTGTTTTTT.